The 14 T cell receptor beta chains below all came from one sample that was sequenced in a study of identical twins' blood T cells. TCRdb reprocessed the 5' RACE reads with MiXCR, giving one entry per CDR3 protein. The sample yields about 370,000 distinct CDR3 sequences, roughly 31% seen once. Sequencing was done on a sample of PBMCs. The receptors were sampled from a woman between 18 and 50 years old in good health.

This clonotype appeared a few times. The gene calls are TRBV6-2 or TRBV6-3 and TRBJ1-5, with D possibly being TRBD1 (6 bases). The CDR3 is 15 amino acids. With 5 bases removed from V and 3 bases from J, the gap between germline ends came to 14 bases. From germline, CDR1 is MNHEY and CDR2 SVGEGT. The DNA for the CDR3 is TGTGCCAGCAGTAGAGGAGGGGGATTCAATCAGCCCCAGCATTTT. It translates to CASSRGGGFNQPQHF.

The J gene is TRBJ1-2, the V gene TRBV6-5; D is possibly TRBD1 (6 bases). Deletions cut 2 bases from V and 7 bases from J, with 14 bases between. The CDR3 is 14 amino acids. Germline lookup yields CDR1 MNHEY and CDR2 SVGAGI. The CDR3 here is CASSYRRGGGGYTF. The DNA of the CDR3 is TGTGCCAGCAGTTACCGCAGGGGAGGAGGTGGCTACACCTTC.

Notes on this clonotype: Its ends do not fully match the called genes, so a read error is possible. The V and J genes are TRBV5-6 and TRBJ1-5; weak D call: TRBD1 (6 bases). Germline assignment: CDR1 SGHDT and CDR2 YYEEEE. The CDR3 is 15 amino acids. In DNA, the CDR3 is TGTGCCAGCACCATTTGGTGCAGGGGAAATCAGCCCCATCATTTT. Its translation is CASTIWCRGNQPHHF.

This clonotype was counted a few times. The genes are TRBV11-2 and TRBJ2-7; the D is unclear. V lost 3 bases to trimming and J lost 2 bases, with 11 bases between them. The CDR3 consists of 14 residues. Germline loops: CDR1 SGHAT, CDR2 FQNNGV. The CDR3 protein is CASSFLPATYEQYF. The CDR3 DNA follows: TGTGCCAGCAGCTTCCTCCCGGCGACCTACGAGCAGTACTTC.

V gene TRBV9 combines with J gene TRBJ2-6, with 10 bases lining up with TRBD2. CDR1 is SGDLS, CDR2 YYNGEE, per germline. V was clipped by 4 bases and J by 5 bases; unmatched bases: 12. The CDR3 runs 18 residues. The CDR3 protein is CASSPGSSGRLWANVLTF. The DNA for the CDR3 is TGTGCCAGCAGCCCCGGTTCTAGCGGGAGACTCTGGGCCAACGTCCTGACTTTC. Based on the CDR3 plus reference TRBV9 and TRBJ2-6, the full variable domain is DSGVTQTPKHLITATGQRVTLRCSPRSGDLSVYWYQQSLDQGLQFLIQYYNGEERAKGNILERFSAQQFPDLHSELNLSSLELGDSALYFCASSPGSSGRLWANVLTFGAGSRLTVL.

This chain joins TRBV5-1 and TRBJ2-2; TRBD1 aligns across 9 bases. The ends lost 4 bases at V and 4 bases at J; junction bases unmatched: 5. Germline loops: CDR1 SGHRS, CDR2 YFSETQ. There are 15 residues in the CDR3. CDR3 coding DNA: TGCGCCAGCAGCCTCGGGACAGGGTTCACCGGGGAGCTGTTTTTT. Translated: CASSLGTGFTGELFF.

There are a few counts of this clonotype. V usage is TRBV7-9 and J usage is TRBJ1-1; no clear D. V was trimmed by 3 bases and J by 4 bases, leaving 18 bases between them. The CDR3 is 16 amino acids. The germline V gene has CDR1 SEHNR and CDR2 FQNEAQ (reference sequence). For the CDR3, the DNA is TGTGCCAGCAGCTTTTGGGGAAATATCTGGGCCACTGAAGCTTTCTTT. This gives the protein CASSFWGNIWATEAFF. The full variable domain, completed using reference TRBV7-9 and TRBJ1-1, is DTGVSQNPRHKITKRGQNVTFRCDPISEHNRLYWYRQTLGQGPEFLTYFQNEAQLEKSRLLSDRFSAERPKGSFSTLEIQRTEQGDSAMYLCASSFWGNIWATEAFFGQGTRLTVV.

With regard to this clonotype: The junction shows a germline mismatch at one end, possibly a read error. The J gene is TRBJ1-2, the V gene TRBV25-1; D uncertain. The CDR3 has 13 amino acids. Germline V gene data show CDR1 as MGHDK and CDR2 as SYGVNS. The CDR3 reads CASSEGWWDGHTF. CDR3 DNA sequence: TGTGCCAGCAGTGAGGGTTGGTGGGATGGCCACACCTTC.

This chain joins TRBV19 and TRBJ1-2; 8 bases fit TRBD1. The CDR3 totals 13 residues. The germline CDR1 and CDR2 sequences are LNHDA and SQIVND (reference sequence). J lost 8 bases, V lost 5 bases, and 7 bases had no gene match. The CDR3 nucleotides are TGTGCCAGTAGTTGGGACAGGAATGAAGGCTACACCTTC. Protein sequence: CASSWDRNEGYTF.

V is TRBV7-2 and J is TRBJ2-1; no reliable D call. This CDR3 is built from 15 residues. CDR1 and CDR2 from the germline V gene are SGHTA and FQGNSA. V shed 1 base and J shed 8 bases, with 15 bases lying between them. CDR3 bases: TGTGCCAGCAGCTTAGGGGTAGCAGCGCTCGATGAGCAGTTCTTC. It translates to CASSLGVAALDEQFF.

This clonotype has more than one count but fewer than ten. The V call is TRBV19, the J call TRBJ2-1, with D uncertain. This CDR3 region has 14 residues. The germline V gene encodes CDR1 LNHDA and CDR2 SQIVND (reference sequence). Trimming cost V 5 bases and J 9 bases, with 17 bases left between them. CDR3 amino acids: CASSSKAATTEQFF. For the CDR3, the DNA is TGTGCCAGTAGTTCAAAGGCGGCGACCACTGAGCAGTTCTTC.

The chain recombines TRBV9 with TRBJ2-2; 7 bases are a match to TRBD1. The CDR3 consists of 16 residues. V trimming: 0 bases; J trimming: 5 bases; junction bases outside the gene matches: 7. From germline, CDR1 is SGDLS and CDR2 YYNGEE. The CDR3 DNA follows: TGTGCCAGCAGCGTAGAAGGGGGCCGAAGAACCGGGGAGCTGTTTTTT. Translating it yields CASSVEGGRRTGELFF.

This clonotype was found a few times. A read error may account for a junction end that differs from germline. The rearrangement joins TRBV29-1 to TRBJ2-5, with 10 positions matching TRBD2. The CDR3 is 14 residues long. Germline V CDR1 and CDR2: SQVTM, ANQGSEA. CDR3: CSVALAGVVETPYF. CDR3 nucleotide sequence: TGCAGCGTTGCTCTAGCGGGAGTAGTGGAGACCCCGTACTTC.

The gene calls are TRBV3-1 and TRBJ1-5; D ambiguous. The V end lost 4 bases, the J end lost 0 bases, and 10 bases lay between the germline ends. From germline, CDR1 is LGHDT and CDR2 YNNKEL (reference sequence). The CDR3 has 15 amino acids. This CDR3 reads CASSLSTVSNQPQHF. CDR3 nucleotide sequence: TGTGCCAGCAGCCTTTCGACCGTTAGCAATCAGCCCCAGCATTTT.